Each of the 24 T cell receptor beta chains below was sequenced from the same sample in a study of cytomegalovirus exposure and HLA in healthy donors. A multiplex PCR was run with 60 Vbeta primers and 13 Jbeta primers. Profiled with immunoSEQ multiplex PCR; TCRdb holds only in-frame clones, not every one. The sample records about 140,000 clones, approximately 82% being singletons. Material for sequencing was PBMCs. Every receptor here comes from a man aged 25-45 years in good health and CMV-seropositive.

CDR3: CASSQRLAGGGEQYF. For the CDR3, the DNA is TGTGCCAGCAGTCAGAGGCTAGCGGGAGGAGGCGAGCAGTACTTC. The chain recombines TRBV27 with TRBJ2-7; 11 bases are a match to TRBD2. The CDR3 runs to 15 residues. CDR1 is MNHEY, CDR2 SMNVEV, per germline (reference sequence). With V trimmed by 5 bases and J by 6 bases, 9 bases remained unmatched.

There are a few counts of this clone. CDR3 coding DNA: TGCGCCAGCAGACCCACAGGACGGCCGCGGGGAGAAGCTTTCTTT. Translation: CASRPTGRPRGEAFF. The gene calls are TRBV4-1 and TRBJ1-1; D may be TRBD1 (5 bases). The V gene lost 6 bases and the J gene lost 8 bases, with 22 bases spanning the gap. Germline CDR1 reads MGHRA; CDR2 reads YSYEKL. The CDR3 totals 15 residues.

The V call is TRBV15, the J call TRBJ2-1; 11 bases map to TRBD1. In germline, CDR1 is LNHNV, CDR2 YYDKDF (reference sequence). CDR3 length: 15 residues. V lost 2 bases, J lost 6 bases, and 3 bases stayed unmatched. The DNA for the CDR3 is TGTGCCACCAGCAGACCGGGACAGGGGGGCAATGAGCAGTTCTTC. This gives the protein CATSRPGQGGNEQFF. The full variable domain, with the rest looked up from reference TRBV15 and TRBJ2-1, is DAMVIQNPRYQVTQFGKPVTLSCSQTLNHNVMYWYQQKSSQAPKLLFHYYDKDFNNEADTPDNFQSRRPNTSFCFLDIRSPGLGDTAMYLCATSRPGQGGNEQFFGPGTRLTVL.

The CDR3: CASVTSRGNGETQYF. The CDR3, as DNA: TGTGCCAGCGTAACCTCCCGAGGGAATGGGGAGACCCAGTACTTC. The rearrangement links TRBV25-1 to TRBJ2-5, with D perhaps TRBD2 (5 bases). This CDR3 spans 15 amino acids. Germline V gives CDR1 MGHDK, CDR2 SYGVNS. Trimming took off 8 bases at V and 5 bases at J, with 21 bases between the two ends.

This chain links TRBV29-1 with TRBJ2-1, with TRBD2 identical over 16 bases. The germline CDR1 and CDR2 sequences are SQVTM and ANQGSEA. The CDR3 contains 15 residues. J gave up 8 bases and V 7 bases, and 8 bases lay outside the gene matches. DNA of the CDR3: TGCAGCGCCGCCACCGGGACTAGCGGGGGGGATGAGCAGTTCTTC. Amino acid sequence: CSAATGTSGGDEQFF.

The chain employs TRBV10-1 and TRBJ1-1, with TRBD1 identical over 8 bases. The CDR3 runs 14 residues. Per the germline V gene, CDR1 is WNHNN and CDR2 is SYGVQD (reference sequence). The V and J ends lost 5 bases and 1 base, in that order; junction bases with no gene match: 3. Written as DNA, the CDR3 is TGCGCCAGCAGTAGGGACAGGACGAACACTGAAGCTTTCTTT. This sequence encodes CASSRDRTNTEAFF.

V is TRBV27 and J is TRBJ2-5, with 9 bases identical to TRBD1. The J call may not be correct, given that the DNA end is closer to TRBJ2-7. The CDR3 runs to 15 residues. CDR1 is MNHEY, CDR2 SMNVEV, per germline (reference sequence). Here the CDR3 reads CASSSSGTGTHEQYF. The CDR3 DNA follows: TGTGCCAGCAGTTCTTCCGGGACAGGGACCCACGAGCAGTACTTC.

This chain links TRBV13 with TRBJ2-6; 10 bases fit TRBD1. V lost 4 bases to trimming and J lost 2 bases; unmatched junction nucleotides: 8. The CDR3 runs 18 residues. CDR1 and CDR2 from the germline V gene are PRHDT and FYEKMQ (reference sequence). CDR3 protein: CASSSRGTGVTGANVLTF. CDR3 DNA sequence: TGTGCCAGCAGCTCGAGGGGGACAGGGGTTACTGGGGCCAACGTCCTGACTTTC.

The rearrangement joins TRBV2 to TRBJ1-2; the match to TRBD1 covers 9 bases. The CDR3 loop spans 13 amino acids. Germline CDR1 reads SNHLY; CDR2 reads FYNNEI. V trimming: 1 base; J trimming: 8 bases; junction bases outside the gene matches: 2. CDR3 region: CASSEGQGGGYTF. CDR3 DNA: TGTGCCAGCAGTGAAGGACAGGGGGGAGGCTACACCTTC. The whole variable domain, remainder taken from reference TRBV2 and TRBJ1-2, is EPEVTQTPSHQVTQMGQEVILRCVPISNHLYFYWYRQILGQKVEFLVSFYNNEISEKSEIFDDQFSVERPDGSNFTLKIRSTKLEDSAMYFCASSEGQGGGYTFGSGTRLTVV.

The table lists this clone with a count of one. The rearrangement uses TRBV5-4 and TRBJ2-7; 11 bases map to TRBD2. This CDR3 comprises 15 residues. Germline trimming cut 4 bases from V and 7 bases from J; bases unmatched to any gene: 10. The germline gives CDR1 SGHNT, CDR2 YYREEE (reference sequence). The CDR3 region has the DNA TGTGCCAGCAGCCCAAGACTAGCGGGAAAGGAAGAGCAGTACTTC. Encoded protein: CASSPRLAGKEEQYF.

This clone showed up just once. In nucleotides, the CDR3 is TGTGCCAGCTCTAAGGCTGGGGGGTTAAGGTCACCCCTCCACTTT. Encoded protein: CASSKAGGLRSPLHF. This chain links TRBV2 with TRBJ1-6; tentative D call: TRBD1 (5 bases). Germline CDR1 reads SNHLY; CDR2 reads FYNNEI. This CDR3 comprises 15 residues. V was shortened by 8 bases and J by 10 bases, with 21 bases between the two germline ends.

V gene TRBV18 combines with J gene TRBJ2-1, with 15 bases lining up with TRBD2. Germline lookup yields CDR1 KGHSH and CDR2 LQKENI. V was clipped by 3 bases and J by 4 bases; unmatched bases: 4. The CDR3 has 17 residues. This CDR3 is CASSPMGLAGGYNEQFF. The CDR3 nucleotides read TGTGCCAGCTCACCGATGGGACTAGCGGGGGGTTACAATGAGCAGTTCTTC.

The chain is built from TRBV30 and TRBJ1-5; D is perhaps TRBD1 (5 bases). The V gene's germline CDR1 is GTSNPN and CDR2 SVGIG (reference sequence). Trimming pared 3 bases from V and 1 base from J, leaving 13 bases between. This CDR3 region has 15 residues. The CDR3 nucleotides read TGTGCCTGGAGCCTAGGGGCGGCCAGCAATCAGCCCCAGCATTTT. This encodes CAWSLGAASNQPQHF.

Comments on this clone: The identical CDR3 is also encoded by other nucleotide sequences in the sample. This chain links TRBV27 with TRBJ2-3; D may be TRBD2 (7 bases). The ends were cut back, 2 bases at V and 6 bases at J, with 12 bases in the middle. Germline V gives CDR1 MNHEY, CDR2 SMNVEV (reference sequence). There are 14 residues in the CDR3. The CDR3 DNA is TGTGCCAGCAGTTTAGCCGGGGGGCCGGATACGCAGTATTTT. Translated, it gives CASSLAGGPDTQYF.

The rearrangement joins TRBV7-9 to TRBJ2-2; the match to TRBD1 covers 8 bases. The CDR3 length is 14 residues. The junction had 7 bases not matched to a gene; V was cut back by 10 bases and J by 3 bases. CDR1 and CDR2 (germline): SEHNR, FQNEAQ (reference sequence). CDR3 sequence (DNA): TGTGCCATTGGCAGGGGGCGCGACACCGGGGAGCTGTTTTTT. This encodes CAIGRGRDTGELFF.

This chain connects TRBV19 to TRBJ1-2; D unclear. Trimming took off 5 bases at V and 10 bases at J, with 17 bases between the two ends. CDR1 is LNHDA and CDR2 is SQIVND in the germline V gene (reference sequence). CDR3 length: 13 amino acids. The CDR3, as DNA: TGTGCCAGTAGTGTCAGTCTCCACGTAATCTACACCTTC. Its protein is CASSVSLHVIYTF.

This clone was observed a few times. V and J are TRBV5-6 and TRBJ2-7; tentative D call: TRBD2 (7 bases). The germline V and J ends were trimmed by 4 bases and 3 bases, with 23 bases remaining between them. Germline V gene lookup returns CDR1 SGHDT and CDR2 YYEEEE. The CDR3 consists of 17 residues. The CDR3 coding sequence is TGTGCCAGCAGCGCCAGTCTACAGGGAGGGATTTACTACGAGCAGTACTTC. Its protein product is CASSASLQGGIYYEQYF.

The chain carries TRBV5-1 and TRBJ2-7; 8 bases align to TRBD1. CDR1 is SGHRS and CDR2 is YFSETQ in the germline V gene. V dropped 1 base and J dropped 2; count of bases not matched to a gene: 8. The CDR3 runs to 16 residues. This CDR3 reads CASSLTGQGPAYEQYF. CDR3 nucleotides: TGCGCCAGCAGCTTGACTGGACAGGGACCTGCCTACGAGCAGTACTTC.

This clone appeared a few times. The CDR3 bases are TGCGCCAGCAGGCAAGGACTCGAAGCTTTCTTT. Translated: CASRQGLEAFF. The chain recombines TRBV5-1 with TRBJ1-1; D is unresolved. Germline values: CDR1 SGHRS, CDR2 YFSETQ. The V and J ends lost 5 bases and 8 bases respectively, with 10 bases between them. The CDR3 spans 11 residues.

The genes are TRBV7-6 and TRBJ2-5, with D possibly matching TRBD2 (6 bases). The germline V gene encodes CDR1 SGHVS and CDR2 FNYEAQ. The V gene lost 5 bases and the J gene lost 5 bases, with 18 bases spanning the gap. The CDR3 consists of 15 residues. The CDR3 protein is CASSTWTNPRETQYF. CDR3 nucleotide sequence: TGTGCCAGCAGCACATGGACTAATCCTCGGGAGACCCAGTACTTC.

The rearrangement uses TRBV19 and TRBJ1-2; 9 positions match TRBD1. The junction had 3 bases not matched to a gene; V was cut back by 4 bases and J by 3 bases. The CDR3 consists of 14 residues. Germline V gene lookup returns CDR1 LNHDA and CDR2 SQIVND (reference sequence). The CDR3 DNA is TGTGCCAGTAGTAACGGACAGGGGTACTATGGCTACACCTTC. This gives the protein CASSNGQGYYGYTF.

J is TRBJ2-1 and V is TRBV7-9; TRBD2 matches 11 bases. Losses at the gene ends were 5 bases for V and 5 bases for J; bases not matched to a gene: 11. This CDR3 region has 17 residues. Germline CDR1 is SEHNR and CDR2 is FQNEAQ (reference sequence). The CDR3 nucleotides are TGTGCCAGCAGCATACTAGCGGGAGAATCGGTTCACAATGAGCAGTTCTTC. This translates into CASSILAGESVHNEQFF.

The chain combines TRBV11-1 with TRBJ1-1; D not resolved. The V end was cut by 3 bases, the J end by 7 bases, with 12 bases between. The CDR3 consists of 13 residues. CDR1 is SGHAT and CDR2 is FQDESV in the germline V gene (reference sequence). CDR3 region: CASSFLSSNEAFF. The CDR3 DNA reads TGTGCCAGCAGCTTTCTTTCCTCTAATGAAGCTTTCTTT.

V gene TRBV29-1 combines with J gene TRBJ1-2, with D possibly being TRBD1 (6 bases). CDR1 and CDR2 (germline): SQVTM, ANQGSEA. V was trimmed by 7 bases and J by 0 bases, leaving 9 bases between them. There are 12 residues in the CDR3. The CDR3: CSAGQPNYGYTF. The CDR3, as DNA: TGCAGCGCAGGACAGCCTAACTATGGCTACACCTTC.